The text below deals with one TCR beta chain. The data derive from a study of early T cells in non-severe SARS-CoV-2 infection. About the study: Sequencing used unsorted whole-blood bulk RNA, so chains lack pairing.

MiXCR, run by TCRdb on the 5' RACE reads, gives a single entry per CDR3 protein. The repertoire includes 30,000 to 35,000 distinct CDR3 sequences, less than 8.5% of them detected once, and 4% to 4.5% sits in the top ten. Sequenced material: whole blood. The clonotype comes from an adult who was a healthcare worker with PCR-confirmed SARS-CoV-2 infection or an uninfected control (not recorded which).

The CDR3 loop reads CASSLIGATLSYNEQFF. As DNA, the CDR3 is TGTGCCAGCAGTTTAATAGGGGCCACCCTGTCCTACAATGAGCAGTTCTTC. This chain joins TRBV28 and TRBJ2-1; possible D gene TRBD1, 5 bases. Germline CDR1 reads MDHEN; CDR2 reads SYDVKM. The V end lost 2 bases, the J end lost 1 base, and 15 bases lay between the germline ends. The CDR3 covers 17 residues. The full variable domain, rest sourced from reference TRBV28 and TRBJ2-1, is DVKVTQSSRYLVKRTGEKVFLECVQDMDHENMFWYRQDPGLGLRLIYFSYDVKMKEKGDIPEGYSVSREKKERFSLILESASTNQTSMYLCASSLIGATLSYNEQFFGPGTRLTVL.